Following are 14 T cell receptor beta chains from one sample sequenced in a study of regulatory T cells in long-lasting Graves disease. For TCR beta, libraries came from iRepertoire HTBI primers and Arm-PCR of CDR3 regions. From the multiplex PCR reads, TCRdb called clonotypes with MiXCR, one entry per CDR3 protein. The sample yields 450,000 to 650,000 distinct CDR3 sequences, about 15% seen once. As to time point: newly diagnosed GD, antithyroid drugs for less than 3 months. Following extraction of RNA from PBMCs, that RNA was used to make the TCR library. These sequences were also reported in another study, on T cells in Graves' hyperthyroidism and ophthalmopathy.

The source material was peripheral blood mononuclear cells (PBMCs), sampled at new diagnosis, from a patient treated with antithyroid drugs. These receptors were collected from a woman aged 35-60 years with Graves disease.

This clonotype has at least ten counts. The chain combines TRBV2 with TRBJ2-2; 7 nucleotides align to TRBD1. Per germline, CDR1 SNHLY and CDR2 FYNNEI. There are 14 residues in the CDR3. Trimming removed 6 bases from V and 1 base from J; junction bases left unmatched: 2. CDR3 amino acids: CASRRQGNTGELFF. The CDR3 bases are TGTGCCAGCAGGCGACAGGGGAACACCGGGGAGCTGTTTTTT.

CDR3 DNA sequence: TGTGCCAGCAGCCAAGCAGGGGGGAGGAACACTGAAGCTTTCTTT. Residues: CASSQAGGRNTEAFF. The chain links TRBV3-1 to TRBJ1-1; 7 nucleotides align to TRBD1. Germline values: CDR1 LGHDT, CDR2 YNNKEL (reference sequence). The CDR3 consists of 15 residues. V gave up 1 base and J gave up 1 base; unmatched junction bases: 3.

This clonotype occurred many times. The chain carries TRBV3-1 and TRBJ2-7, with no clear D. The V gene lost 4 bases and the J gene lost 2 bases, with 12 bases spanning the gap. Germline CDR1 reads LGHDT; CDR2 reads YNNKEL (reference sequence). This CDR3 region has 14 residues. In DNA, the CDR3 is TGTGCCAGCAGCCCCTTTCCCTGGGCCTACGAGCAGTACTTC. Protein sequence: CASSPFPWAYEQYF.

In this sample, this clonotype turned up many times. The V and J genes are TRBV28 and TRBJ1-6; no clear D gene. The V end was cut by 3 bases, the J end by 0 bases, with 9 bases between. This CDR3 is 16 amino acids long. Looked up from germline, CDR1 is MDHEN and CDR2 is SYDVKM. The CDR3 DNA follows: TGTGCCAGCAGTTTGGCTTCCGGCTCCTATAATTCACCCCTCCACTTT. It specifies CASSLASGSYNSPLHF.

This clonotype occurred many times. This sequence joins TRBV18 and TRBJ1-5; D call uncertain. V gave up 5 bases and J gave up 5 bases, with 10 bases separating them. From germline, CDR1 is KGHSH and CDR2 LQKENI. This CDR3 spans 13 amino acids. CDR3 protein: CASSRSGDQPQHF. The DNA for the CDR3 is TGTGCCAGCTCAAGATCTGGGGATCAGCCCCAGCATTTT.

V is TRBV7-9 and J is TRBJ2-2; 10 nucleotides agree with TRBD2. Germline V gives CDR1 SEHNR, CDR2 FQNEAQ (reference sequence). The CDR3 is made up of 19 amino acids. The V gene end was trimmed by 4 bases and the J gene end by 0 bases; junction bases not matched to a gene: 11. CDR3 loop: CASSSSRVLAGSNTGELFF. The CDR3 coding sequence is TGTGCCAGCAGCTCCTCCCGAGTACTAGCGGGGTCGAACACCGGGGAGCTGTTTTTT.

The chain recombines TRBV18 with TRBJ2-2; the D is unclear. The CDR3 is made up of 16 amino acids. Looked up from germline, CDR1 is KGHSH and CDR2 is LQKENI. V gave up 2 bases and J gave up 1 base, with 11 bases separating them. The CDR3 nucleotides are TGTGCCAGCTCACCAGGCCAGGAGCTGAACACCGGGGAGCTGTTTTTT. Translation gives CASSPGQELNTGELFF.

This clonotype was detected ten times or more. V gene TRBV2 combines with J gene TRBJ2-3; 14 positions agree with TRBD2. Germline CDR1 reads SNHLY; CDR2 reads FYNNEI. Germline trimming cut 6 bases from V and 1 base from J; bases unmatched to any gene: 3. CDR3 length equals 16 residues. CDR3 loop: CASRWTSGGRTDTQYF. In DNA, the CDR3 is TGTGCCAGCAGATGGACTAGCGGGGGGCGCACAGATACGCAGTATTTT. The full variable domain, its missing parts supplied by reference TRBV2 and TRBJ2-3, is EPEVTQTPSHQVTQMGQEVILRCVPISNHLYFYWYRQILGQKVEFLVSFYNNEISEKSEIFDDQFSVERPDGSNFTLKIRSTKLEDSAMYFCASRWTSGGRTDTQYFGPGTRLTVL.

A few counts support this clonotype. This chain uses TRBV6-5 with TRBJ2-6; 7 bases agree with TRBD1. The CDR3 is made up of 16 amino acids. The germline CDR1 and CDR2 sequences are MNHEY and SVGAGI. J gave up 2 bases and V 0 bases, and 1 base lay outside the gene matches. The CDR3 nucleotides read TGTGCCAGCAGTTACTCGACAGGGACTGGGGCCAACGTCCTGACTTTC. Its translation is CASSYSTGTGANVLTF.

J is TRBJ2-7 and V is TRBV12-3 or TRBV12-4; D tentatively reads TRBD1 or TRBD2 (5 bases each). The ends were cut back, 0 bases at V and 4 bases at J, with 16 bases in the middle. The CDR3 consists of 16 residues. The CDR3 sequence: CASSLAGAGLSYEQYF. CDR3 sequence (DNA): TGTGCCAGCAGTTTAGCCGGGGCAGGGTTGAGTTACGAGCAGTACTTC.

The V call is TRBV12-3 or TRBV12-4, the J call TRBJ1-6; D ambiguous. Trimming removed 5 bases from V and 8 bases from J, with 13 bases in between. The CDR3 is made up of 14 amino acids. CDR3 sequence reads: CASSEAYGDSPLHF. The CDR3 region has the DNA TGTGCCAGCAGTGAAGCTTATGGGGATTCACCCCTCCACTTT.

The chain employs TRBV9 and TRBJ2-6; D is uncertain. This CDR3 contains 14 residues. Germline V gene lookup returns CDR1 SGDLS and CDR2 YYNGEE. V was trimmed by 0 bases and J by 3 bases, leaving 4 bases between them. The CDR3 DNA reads TGTGCCAGCAGCGTAGAGGGTGGGGCCAACGTCCTGACTTTC. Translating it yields CASSVEGGANVLTF.

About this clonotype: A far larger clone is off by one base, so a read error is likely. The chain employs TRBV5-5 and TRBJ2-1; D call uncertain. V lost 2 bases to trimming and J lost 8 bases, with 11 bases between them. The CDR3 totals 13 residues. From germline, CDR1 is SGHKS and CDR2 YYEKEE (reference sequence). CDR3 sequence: CASSFLGNHEQFF. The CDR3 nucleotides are TGTGCCAGCAGCTTTCTGGGCAATCATGAGCAGTTCTTC.

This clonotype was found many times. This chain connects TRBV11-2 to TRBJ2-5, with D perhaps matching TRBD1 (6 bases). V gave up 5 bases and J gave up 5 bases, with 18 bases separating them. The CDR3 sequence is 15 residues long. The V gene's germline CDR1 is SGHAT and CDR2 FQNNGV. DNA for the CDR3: TGTGCCAGCAGCGCAACCTACAGGGATGGGGAGACCCAGTACTTC. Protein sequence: CASSATYRDGETQYF.